This T cell receptor beta chain originates from a study of identical twins. Points from the study as a whole: Compared with models, monozygotic twins showed more out-of-frame TCR alpha sharing. Fewer insertions were carried by abundant cord blood beta clonotypes, but none was seen in memory repertoires.

A universal primer site was incorporated via template switching, and the cDNA contained unique molecular identifiers. TCRdb ran MiXCR on the 5' RACE reads and lists one entry per CDR3 protein. The table has around 370,000 distinct CDR3 sequences, roughly 9% seen once. Germline V gene data show CDR1 as KGHDR and CDR2 as SFDVKD. The CDR3 is made up of 13 amino acids. Trimming stripped 9 bases from V and 9 bases from J, with 17 bases between. For this clonotype: Antigen: not known.

This TCR was sampled from a woman in her 50s in good health. The chain uses TRBV24-1 and TRBJ2-4; D unresolved. What was sequenced was naive T cells sorted from blood. CDR3 sequence reads: CATRRLRSVIQYF. The CDR3 region has the DNA TGTGCCACCCGGAGACTCAGATCGGTCATTCAGTACTTC.